Following are 24 T cell receptor beta chains from one sample sequenced in a study of T cell responses to AZD1222 COVID-19 vaccine. Profiled with immunoSEQ multiplex PCR; TCRdb holds only in-frame clones, not every one. The sample contains 210,000 or so clones, around 94% of which appear only once. The sample consisted of peripheral blood, taken 28 days after the second dose of the MenACWY control vaccine. The receptors stem from an adult who received the MenACWY meningococcal vaccine as a control.

The chain recombines TRBV29-1 with TRBJ2-7; 10 bases align to TRBD1. The V gene's germline CDR1 is SQVTM and CDR2 ANQGSEA. With V trimmed by 6 bases and J by 4 bases, 6 bases remained unmatched. There are 13 residues in the CDR3. The DNA of the CDR3 is TGCAGCGTCGGGGCGGGACAGGGGTACGAGCAGTACTTC. Translation: CSVGAGQGYEQYF.

This clone was counted once. The chain is built from TRBV28 and TRBJ1-1, with D tentatively TRBD1 (6 bases). Trimming took 6 bases from V and 5 from J, leaving 10 bases between them. This CDR3 region has 12 residues. Germline CDR1 MDHEN, CDR2 SYDVKM. The DNA for the CDR3 is TGTGCCAGCAGAGACAGGACGACTGAAGCTTTCTTT. This encodes CASRDRTTEAFF.

The chain combines TRBV6-6 with TRBJ1-3; D is unresolved. CDR3 length equals 13 residues. V lost 2 bases and J lost 4, with 6 bases in between. Germline values: CDR1 MNHNY, CDR2 SVGAGI (reference sequence). CDR3 protein: CASSYEGGNTIYF. The CDR3 DNA reads as TGTGCCAGCAGTTACGAAGGAGGAAACACCATATATTTT.

The chain has TRBV6-5 and TRBJ1-4; D remains unclear. CDR3 length: 13 amino acids. V lost 0 bases and J 7 bases, leaving 6 bases between the germline ends. CDR1 MNHEY and CDR2 SVGAGI come from the germline V gene. The CDR3 DNA sequence: TGTGCCAGCAGTTACTCCCCGGCTGAAAAACTGTTTTTT. It yields the protein CASSYSPAEKLFF.

The rearrangement links TRBV30 to TRBJ1-1; D unclear. CDR3 length: 13 amino acids. The V end lost 3 bases, the J end lost 6 bases, and 14 bases lay between the germline ends. Germline values: CDR1 GTSNPN, CDR2 SVGIG (reference sequence). CDR3 region: CAWSRQRVAEAFF. Here the CDR3 DNA reads TGTGCCTGGAGCCGACAAAGGGTCGCTGAAGCTTTCTTT.

The gene calls are TRBV18 and TRBJ1-2, with D hard to call. Germline assignment: CDR1 KGHSH and CDR2 LQKENI. Between the trimmed V and J ends, which lost 3 bases and 6 bases, there was a span of 11 bases. The CDR3 extends over 13 amino acids. In nucleotides, the CDR3 is TGTGCCAGCTCACCGGCGGACGATCATGGCTACACCTTC. It yields the protein CASSPADDHGYTF.

V and J are TRBV12-3 or TRBV12-4 and TRBJ1-5; maybe TRBD1 (6 bases). The CDR3 is 13 residues long. V lost 7 bases, J lost 9 bases, and 16 bases lay in between. CDR3 sequence reads: CASIRTAPGPQHF. The DNA for the CDR3 is TGTGCCAGCATTCGGACAGCCCCGGGGCCCCAGCATTTT.

The rearrangement joins TRBV6-5 to TRBJ1-6; D uncertain. Per the germline V gene, CDR1 is MNHEY and CDR2 is SVGAGI. This CDR3 spans 16 amino acids. V was shortened by 4 bases and J by 2 bases, with 12 bases between the two germline ends. The CDR3 region has the DNA TGTGCCAGCAGTTCCGCGGATGGGGCCTATAATTCACCCCTCCACTTT. It is translated as CASSSADGAYNSPLHF.

CDR3 DNA sequence: TGCGCCAGCAGTGAGTCGTCAAGGGACCGACACCGGTACTTC. Its protein product is CASSESSRDRHRYF. V gene TRBV10-1 combines with J gene TRBJ2-7; the D call may be TRBD1 or TRBD2 (5 bases each). V was pared by 0 bases and J by 12 bases, with 18 bases between. Germline V gene lookup returns CDR1 WNHNN and CDR2 SYGVQD (reference sequence). There are 14 residues in the CDR3.

The chain carries TRBV6-6 and TRBJ2-7, with a possible D match to TRBD2 (6 bases). Germline V gene sequence: CDR1 MNHNY, CDR2 SVGAGI (reference sequence). V gave up 5 bases and J gave up 7 bases, with 18 bases separating them. This CDR3 spans 14 amino acids. Written as DNA, the CDR3 is TGTGCCAGCAGTACCCGCCAAGGCGGGGAAGAGCAGTACTTC. Translation: CASSTRQGGEEQYF.

This sequence joins TRBV2 and TRBJ2-7, with a tentative D call TRBD2 (5 bases). The CDR3 has 15 amino acids. Trimming pared 2 bases from V and 0 bases from J, leaving 11 bases between. The V gene's germline CDR1 is SNHLY and CDR2 FYNNEI. Here the CDR3 reads CASSEQPGSSYEQYF. The CDR3 region has the DNA TGTGCCAGCAGTGAACAACCGGGGAGCTCCTACGAGCAGTACTTC.

V is TRBV7-8 and J is TRBJ2-1; 13 nucleotides agree with TRBD2. The CDR3 has 17 amino acids. The V and J ends lost 7 bases and 9 bases, in that order; junction bases with no gene match: 15. CDR1 is SGHVS, CDR2 FQNEAQ, per germline. The CDR3 sequence: CASTPGTSGARGGEQFF. The CDR3 region has the DNA TGTGCCAGCACCCCCGGGACTAGCGGGGCGAGGGGGGGTGAGCAGTTCTTC.

V usage is TRBV3-1 (or the pseudogene TRBV3-2) and J usage is TRBJ2-7; 12 nucleotides line up with TRBD2. J was trimmed by 5 bases and V by 2 bases; bases with no gene match: 4. The CDR3 totals 15 residues. Germline CDR1 and CDR2: LGHDT and YNNKEL (reference sequence). The CDR3 is CASSQLAGGRHEQYF. DNA of the CDR3: TGTGCCAGCAGCCAACTAGCGGGGGGGCGCCACGAGCAGTACTTC.

CDR3 sequence reads: CASSWSDRADSSGANVLTF. Here the CDR3 DNA reads TGTGCCAGCAGCTGGTCGGACAGAGCTGACTCCTCTGGGGCCAACGTCCTGACTTTC. The chain links TRBV7-9 to TRBJ2-6; TRBD1 is a possible D gene (6 bases). The CDR3 totals 19 residues. Germline CDR1 is SEHNR and CDR2 is FQNEAQ (reference sequence). V lost 4 bases and J 0 bases, leaving 19 bases between the germline ends.

The DNA of the CDR3 is TGTGCCAGCAGCTTGGGAACTAGCGGGAGGGCGAACGAGCAGTACTTC. Encoded protein: CASSLGTSGRANEQYF. The V gene is TRBV5-4, the J gene TRBJ2-7; the match to TRBD2 covers 13 bases. Germline CDR1 is SGHNT and CDR2 is YYREEE (reference sequence). With 0 bases clipped from V and 5 bases from J, the junction kept 5 bases outside the gene matches. The CDR3 runs to 16 residues.

The rearrangement links TRBV3-1 (or the pseudogene TRBV3-2) to TRBJ2-7, with TRBD1 as a possible D gene (6 bases). In germline, CDR1 is LGHDT, CDR2 YNNKEL (reference sequence). Between the trimmed V and J ends, which lost 4 bases and 3 bases, there was a span of 13 bases. The CDR3 is 14 residues long. CDR3 in DNA: TGTGCCAGCAGCCTTACGCAACAGGGCTACGAGCAGTACTTC. Its protein is CASSLTQQGYEQYF.

V usage is TRBV4-1 and J usage is TRBJ1-2; TRBD1 matches 11 bases. The ends lost 3 bases at V and 4 bases at J; junction bases unmatched: 4. Per germline, CDR1 MGHRA and CDR2 YSYEKL. The length of the CDR3 is 15 residues. CDR3: CASSQPGQGVYGYTF. DNA for the CDR3: TGCGCCAGCAGCCAGCCGGGACAGGGGGTCTATGGCTACACCTTC.

The chain recombines TRBV7-8 with TRBJ2-1; TRBD2 matches 10 bases. Trimming removed 5 bases from V and 9 bases from J; junction bases left unmatched: 10. CDR1 and CDR2 (germline): SGHVS, FQNEAQ. The CDR3 extends over 15 amino acids. The CDR3 DNA sequence: TGTGCCAGCAGCGGCAAGGCTAGCGGGGGCTTTGAGCAGTTCTTC. This codes for CASSGKASGGFEQFF.

V usage is TRBV6-6 and J usage is TRBJ2-1, with a tentative D call TRBD2 (6 bases). The V gene lost 1 base and the J gene lost 5 bases, with 15 bases spanning the gap. Germline CDR1 is MNHNY and CDR2 is SVGAGI (reference sequence). The CDR3 runs to 16 residues. The CDR3 here is CASSYYPSADNNEQFF. The CDR3 bases are TGTGCCAGCAGTTACTACCCTAGCGCGGACAACAATGAGCAGTTCTTC.

The J gene is TRBJ2-7, the V gene TRBV27; D might be TRBD1 (6 bases). Germline V gene lookup returns CDR1 MNHEY and CDR2 SMNVEV (reference sequence). The CDR3 is 13 amino acids. V was pared by 5 bases and J by 3 bases, with 11 bases between. CDR3 region: CASSRQGSYEQYF. For the CDR3, the DNA is TGTGCCAGCAGTCGCCAGGGGAGCTACGAGCAGTACTTC.

CDR3 residues: CASSLPQLRNQPQHF. In nucleotides, the CDR3 is TGTGCCAGCAGTTTACCACAGTTACGCAATCAGCCCCAGCATTTT. The chain recombines TRBV28 with TRBJ1-5; D not certain. The CDR3 contains 15 residues. Germline V gene data show CDR1 as MDHEN and CDR2 as SYDVKM. Trimming took off 2 bases at V and 2 bases at J, with 10 bases between the two ends.

V is TRBV2 and J is TRBJ1-1; D gene uncertain. V was pared by 5 bases and J by 3 bases, with 13 bases between. This CDR3 is 14 amino acids long. The V gene's germline CDR1 is SNHLY and CDR2 FYNNEI. The CDR3 protein is CASSRTTQDTEAFF. In DNA, the CDR3 is TGTGCCAGCAGTCGGACTACCCAGGACACTGAAGCTTTCTTT.

The CDR3 loop reads CASTDRDSMTDTQYF. As DNA, the CDR3 is TGTGCCAGTACAGACAGGGACAGCATGACAGATACGCAGTATTTT. This chain connects TRBV19 to TRBJ2-3; 7 nucleotides agree with TRBD1. The CDR3 totals 15 residues. With V trimmed by 7 bases and J by 3 bases, 10 bases remained unmatched. CDR1 and CDR2 (germline): LNHDA, SQIVND (reference sequence). The full variable domain, in which reference TRBV19 and TRBJ2-3 provide the parts outside the CDR3, is DGGITQSPKYLFRKEGQNVTLSCEQNLNHDAMYWYRQDPGQGLRLIYYSQIVNDFQKGDIAEGYSVSREKKESFPLTVTSAQKNPTAFYLCASTDRDSMTDTQYFGPGTRLTVL.

The rearrangement uses TRBV9 and TRBJ1-1, with 8 bases lining up with TRBD1. The CDR3 is 14 residues long. Trimming took 4 bases from V and 4 from J; bases not matched to a gene: 6. Looked up from germline, CDR1 is SGDLS and CDR2 is YYNGEE. CDR3: CASSLGQGGTEAFF. CDR3 nucleotide sequence: TGTGCCAGCAGCTTAGGACAGGGTGGCACTGAAGCTTTCTTT.